This TCR beta chain emerged from a study of T cell responses to AZD1222 COVID-19 vaccine (dated by TCRdb to about 2021). Regarding the research as a whole: AZD1222 recipients whose second dose came at about 4 weeks and those whose second dose came at about 12 weeks were combined into one group, since spike-specific TCR depth and breadth did not differ between the two schedules. TCR sequencing covered more than 230 trial participants: approximately 200 given two doses of AZD1222 and 26 given two doses of MenACWY control vaccine. Trial participants were enrolled by age into 18-55, 56-69 and 70-plus year subgroups, with roughly 160, 29 and 62 TCR-sequenced participants respectively. General findings and caveats noted by the study authors: Participants were mostly white British and included more females than males, and it was suggested by the authors that clonal diversity may have been underestimated. Epitopes outside the regions mutated in the B.1.351 and B.1.1.7 variants were reportedly recognized by nearly half of the unique spike-specific TCRs. The whole spike protein was spanned by vaccine-associated CD4 TCRs, and dominant responses were seen in regions 160-218 and 743-854. Because no day 14 peak-response samples were available, repertoires were characterized only after the peak T cell response. Conclusions about previously exposed vaccinees are limited, since just five to seven AZD1222 recipients were seropositive for SARS-CoV-2 at baseline. A significant rise in spike-specific TCR breadth and depth was observed after two AZD1222 doses relative to day 0 and relative to MenACWY recipients. The 56-69-year group was small, and its depth increase did not reach significance, likely because of low power.

The CDR3 regions of human TCRbeta chains were analyzed by immunosequencing. From the authors' description of their analysis: TCRs in the repertoires were matched against a reference library of SARS-CoV-2-specific TCRs that had been generated with the MIRA antigen-specificity platform. Breadth meant the fraction of unique TCRs that were SARS-CoV-2-associated, whereas depth meant the fraction of total T cells that were SARS-CoV-2-associated. Using the MIRA data, every spike-specific TCR was mapped to the spike region that the TCR reacted to and assigned to either a CD4 or a CD8 class. Log10-transformed breadth and depth values were compared by one-way ANOVA with Sidak's multiple comparisons tests. The table was pulled from immuneACCESS by TCRdb, which kept in-frame rearrangements only. Such tables lose some clones; where checked, under half of the loss comes from unresolved V genes, and the rest has no known cause. D and trimming were read from the DNA, whereas the V and J calls and clone size are those reported in that table. Present in this sample are fewer than 85,000 clones, roughly nine tenths of which were seen just once. 30% to 35% of the sample is in the top ten clones.

The time point label for this specimen denotes: baseline before first vaccination. Vaccinee samples were obtained from the UK trials COV001 and COV002, which included a single-blind randomized controlled phase 2/3 trial of AZD1222 (ChAdOx1 nCoV-19) in healthy adults. For TCRbeta chain sequencing, PBMC samples from trial participants were taken at day 0 and at day 28 after the second dose. Points on this clone: Its antigen is still unknown. Within one base of it there is no much larger clone, and no base qualities were kept.

According to the germline V gene, CDR1 reads MGHDK and CDR2 reads SYGVNS. The junction shows trimming of 6 bases on V and 2 bases on J, and the gene matches do not reach 7 bases of it. The CDR3 covers 15 residues, taking in both the cysteine and the phenylalanine. Of all the DNA, just the CDR3 is kept, 45 bases in frame from base 1. This specimen consisted of peripheral blood, obtained on day 0 of AZD1222 vaccination. The chain employs TRBV25-1 and TRBJ2-1; 7 of the junction bases match TRBD2. This clonotype was sampled from an adult in good health. In nucleotides, the sequence is TGTGCCAGCAGGGCGGGAGTACAAACCTACAATGAGCAGTTCTTC. The resulting protein is CASRAGVQTYNEQFF.